This T cell receptor beta chain was obtained from a study of cytomegalovirus exposure and HLA in healthy donors. Study context: From donors who were HLA-typed, an early data release held about 89 million unique TCRs.

Both 60 Vbeta primers and 13 Jbeta primers went into the PCR. The method was immunoSEQ multiplex PCR; TCRdb's version includes in-frame clones alone and lacks a portion of them. The table has 150,000 to 200,000 clones, over 60% seen once. Regarding this clone: The antigen is undetermined.

The study, taken as a whole, reports: A later analysis linked a missense variant in DCLRE1C to the trimming of TCR beta V and J genes. There was a cluster of highly shared sequence variants that was likely a sequencing artifact.

V was pared by 5 bases and J by 5 bases, with 12 bases between. Looked up from germline, CDR1 is PRHDT and CDR2 is FYEKMQ (reference sequence). The CDR3 covers 13 residues. The V call is TRBV13, the J call TRBJ1-2; TRBD1 is a possible D gene (6 bases). This sequence originates from a girl aged 10-17 years in good health and CMV-seronegative. Sample: PBMCs. CDR3 nucleotide sequence: TGTGCCAGCAGCCCGTACAGGGTGTATGGCTACACCTTC. Translation: CASSPYRVYGYTF.